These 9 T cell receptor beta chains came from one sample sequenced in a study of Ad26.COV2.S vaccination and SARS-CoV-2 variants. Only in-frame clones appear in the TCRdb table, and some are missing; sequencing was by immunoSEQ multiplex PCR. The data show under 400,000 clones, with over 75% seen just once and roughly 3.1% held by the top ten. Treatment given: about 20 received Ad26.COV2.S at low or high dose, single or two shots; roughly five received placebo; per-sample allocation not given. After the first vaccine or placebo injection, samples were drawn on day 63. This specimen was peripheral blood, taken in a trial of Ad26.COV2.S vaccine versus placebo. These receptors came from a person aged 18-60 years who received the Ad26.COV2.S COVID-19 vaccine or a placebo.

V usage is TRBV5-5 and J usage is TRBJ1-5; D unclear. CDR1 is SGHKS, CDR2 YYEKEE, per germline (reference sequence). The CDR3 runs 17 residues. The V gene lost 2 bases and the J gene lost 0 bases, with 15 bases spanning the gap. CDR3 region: CASSLTPEINSNQPQHF. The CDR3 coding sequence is TGTGCCAGCAGCTTAACACCAGAAATAAATAGCAATCAGCCCCAGCATTTT.

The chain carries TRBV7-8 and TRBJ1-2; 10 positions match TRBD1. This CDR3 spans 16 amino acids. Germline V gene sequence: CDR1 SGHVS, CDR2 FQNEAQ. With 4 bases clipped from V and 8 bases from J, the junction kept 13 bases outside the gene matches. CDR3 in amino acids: CASSSRPADRGYGYTF. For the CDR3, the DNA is TGTGCCAGCAGCTCCAGACCCGCGGACAGGGGGTACGGCTACACCTTC.

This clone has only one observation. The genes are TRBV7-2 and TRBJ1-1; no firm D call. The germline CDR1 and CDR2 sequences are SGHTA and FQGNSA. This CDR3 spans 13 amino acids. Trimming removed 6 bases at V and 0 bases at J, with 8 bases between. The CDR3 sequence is CASRKQMNTEAFF. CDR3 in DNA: TGTGCCAGCAGAAAACAGATGAACACTGAAGCTTTCTTT.

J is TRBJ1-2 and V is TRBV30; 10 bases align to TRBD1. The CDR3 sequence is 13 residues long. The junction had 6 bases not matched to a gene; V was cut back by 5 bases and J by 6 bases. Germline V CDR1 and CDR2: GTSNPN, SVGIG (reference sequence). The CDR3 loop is CAWRTGGGNGYTF. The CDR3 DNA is TGTGCCTGGCGGACAGGGGGGGGAAATGGCTACACCTTC. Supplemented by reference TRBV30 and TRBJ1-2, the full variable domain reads SQTIHQWPATLVQPVGSPLSLECTVEGTSNPNLYWYRQAAGRGLQLLFYSVGIGQISSEVPQNLSASRPQDRQFILSSKKLLLSDSGFYLCAWRTGGGNGYTFGSGTRLTVV.

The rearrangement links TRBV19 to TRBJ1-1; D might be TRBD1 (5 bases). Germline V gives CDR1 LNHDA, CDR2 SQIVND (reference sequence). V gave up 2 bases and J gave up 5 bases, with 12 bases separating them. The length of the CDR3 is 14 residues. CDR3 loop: CASSITGRATEAFF. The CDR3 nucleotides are TGTGCCAGTAGTATAACAGGTAGGGCGACTGAAGCTTTCTTT.

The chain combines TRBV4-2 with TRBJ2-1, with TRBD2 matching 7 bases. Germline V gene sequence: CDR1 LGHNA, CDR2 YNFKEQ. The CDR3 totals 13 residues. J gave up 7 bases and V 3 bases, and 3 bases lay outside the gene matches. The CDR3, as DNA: TGTGCCAGCAGCCATATGGGGGGGAATGAGCAGTTCTTC. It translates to CASSHMGGNEQFF.

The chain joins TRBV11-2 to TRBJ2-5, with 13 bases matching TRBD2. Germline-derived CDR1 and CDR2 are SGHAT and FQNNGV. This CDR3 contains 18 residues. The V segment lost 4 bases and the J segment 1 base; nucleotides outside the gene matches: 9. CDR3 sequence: CASSSGLAGAMAQETQYF. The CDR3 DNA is TGTGCCAGCAGCTCTGGACTAGCGGGGGCCATGGCCCAAGAGACCCAGTACTTC.

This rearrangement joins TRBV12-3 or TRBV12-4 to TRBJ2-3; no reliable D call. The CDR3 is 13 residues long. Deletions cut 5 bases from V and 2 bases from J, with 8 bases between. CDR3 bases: TGTGCCAGCAGTATCAGGACCACAGATACGCAGTATTTT. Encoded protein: CASSIRTTDTQYF.

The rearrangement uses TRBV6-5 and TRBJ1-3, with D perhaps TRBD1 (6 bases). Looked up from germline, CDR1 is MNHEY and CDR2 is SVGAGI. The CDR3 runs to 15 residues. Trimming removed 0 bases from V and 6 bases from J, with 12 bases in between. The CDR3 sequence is CASSYSPSGANTIYF. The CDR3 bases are TGTGCCAGCAGTTACTCCCCCTCAGGGGCAAACACCATATATTTT.